These 4 T cell receptor beta chains came from one sample sequenced in a study of T cell responses to AZD1222 COVID-19 vaccine. Assay used: immunoSEQ multiplex PCR; TCRdb lists only in-frame clones, some missing. The data show 65,000 to 75,000 clones, around 82% seen once. The sequenced sample was peripheral blood, obtained on day 0 of AZD1222 vaccination. The receptors were gathered from an adult in good health.

The chain uses TRBV29-1 and TRBJ1-2, with 7 positions matching TRBD1. Germline V gene sequence: CDR1 SQVTM, CDR2 ANQGSEA. Losses at the gene ends were 3 bases for V and 4 bases for J; bases not matched to a gene: 5. The CDR3 has 13 residues. In DNA, the CDR3 is TGCAGCGTTGACCCGGACAGGAGCTATGGCTACACCTTC. It codes for CSVDPDRSYGYTF.

This clone has a single count. The chain employs TRBV10-1 and TRBJ1-1, with D perhaps TRBD1 (6 bases). The germline V gene has CDR1 WNHNN and CDR2 SYGVQD (reference sequence). CDR3 length: 15 amino acids. Trimming stripped 1 base from V and 3 bases from J, with 12 bases between. The CDR3 region is CASSEWAGVDTEAFF. The CDR3 nucleotides read TGCGCCAGCAGTGAGTGGGCAGGGGTGGACACTGAAGCTTTCTTT.

This chain joins TRBV9 and TRBJ2-7; D is ambiguous. Germline CDR1 and CDR2: SGDLS and YYNGEE. The CDR3 is 14 residues long. V lost 0 bases, J lost 5 bases, and 12 bases lay in between. The CDR3 loop is CASSVAGFPDEQYF. The CDR3 DNA sequence: TGTGCCAGCAGCGTAGCGGGCTTCCCCGACGAGCAGTACTTC.

V is TRBV18 and J is TRBJ2-3, with 11 positions matching TRBD2. The CDR3 totals 15 residues. Per the germline V gene, CDR1 is KGHSH and CDR2 is LQKENI. Trimming took 8 bases from V and 4 from J; bases not matched to a gene: 8. The CDR3 protein is CASTTLAGGPDTQYF. For the CDR3, the DNA is TGTGCCAGCACCACGCTAGCGGGGGGCCCAGATACGCAGTATTTT.